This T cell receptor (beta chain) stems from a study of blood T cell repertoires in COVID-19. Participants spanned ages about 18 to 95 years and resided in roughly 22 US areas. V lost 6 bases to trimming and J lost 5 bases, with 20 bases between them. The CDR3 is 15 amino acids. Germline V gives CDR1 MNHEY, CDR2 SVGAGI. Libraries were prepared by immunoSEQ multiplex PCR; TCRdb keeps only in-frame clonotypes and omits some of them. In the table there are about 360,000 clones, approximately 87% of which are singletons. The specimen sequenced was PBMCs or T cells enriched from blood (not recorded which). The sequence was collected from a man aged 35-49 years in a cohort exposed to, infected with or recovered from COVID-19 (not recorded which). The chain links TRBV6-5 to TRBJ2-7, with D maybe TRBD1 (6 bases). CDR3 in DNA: TGTGCCAGCAGGCAAAGAGACAGGTTCCTGGACGAGCAGTACTTC. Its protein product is CASRQRDRFLDEQYF.